The present entry profiles one T cell receptor (beta chain) with its context. This specimen comes from a study of cytotoxic CD8 clonotypes in ibrutinib-treated CLL. About the study: Responses: approximately 25 partial, 2 complete; after median about 68 months, about 14 stayed remitted, some twelve progressed.

Assay: immunoSEQ multiplex PCR; the TCRdb copy retains only in-frame clones and omits some. The sample holds some 130,000 clones; 76% are singletons and the top ten take around 4.9%. The CDR3 contains 14 residues. V trimming: 4 bases; J trimming: 7 bases; junction bases outside the gene matches: 2. CDR1 and CDR2 (germline): SGHRS, YFSETQ. This material consisted of PBMCs, taken after 24 months of ibrutinib treatment. The receptor was isolated from a human donor with chronic lymphocytic leukemia. The chain recombines TRBV5-1 with TRBJ1-6; 10 nucleotides line up with TRBD1. CDR3: CASSLDRGNSPLHF. CDR3 bases: TGCGCCAGCAGCCTGGACAGGGGGAATTCACCCCTCCACTTT.